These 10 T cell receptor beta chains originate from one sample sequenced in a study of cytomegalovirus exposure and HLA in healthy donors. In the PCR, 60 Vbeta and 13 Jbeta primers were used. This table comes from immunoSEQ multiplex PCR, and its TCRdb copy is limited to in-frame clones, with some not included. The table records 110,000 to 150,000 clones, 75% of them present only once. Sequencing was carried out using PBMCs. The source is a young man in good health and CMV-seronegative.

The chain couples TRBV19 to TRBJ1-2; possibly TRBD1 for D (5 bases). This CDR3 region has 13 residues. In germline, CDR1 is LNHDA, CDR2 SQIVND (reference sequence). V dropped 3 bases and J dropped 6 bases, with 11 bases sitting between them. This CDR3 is CASSIRGRDGYTF. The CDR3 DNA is TGTGCCAGTAGTATCCGGGGGAGGGATGGCTACACCTTC.

The CDR3 is CASSPGGTNEKLFF. In DNA form, the CDR3 reads TGTGCCAGCAGTCCAGGGGGCACTAATGAAAAACTGTTTTTT. The genes are TRBV28 and TRBJ1-4, with TRBD1 matching 8 bases. CDR3 length equals 14 residues. J gave up 2 bases and V 5 bases, and 1 base lay outside the gene matches. Per the germline V gene, CDR1 is MDHEN and CDR2 is SYDVKM.

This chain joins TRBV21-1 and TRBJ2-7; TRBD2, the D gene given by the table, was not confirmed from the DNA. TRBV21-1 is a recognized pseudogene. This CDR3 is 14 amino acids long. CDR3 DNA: TGTGCCAGCATCCTACTAGCGCCCGCTTACGAGCAGTACTTC. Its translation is CASILLAPAYEQYF.

The CDR3 nucleotides are TGCGCCAGCAGGAGCTACAATGAGCAGTTCTTC. This codes for CASRSYNEQFF. This chain joins TRBV10-1 and TRBJ2-1; no reliable D call. Germline V gene lookup returns CDR1 WNHNN and CDR2 SYGVQD (reference sequence). The CDR3 totals 11 residues. V was cut by 6 bases and J by 3 bases, with 3 bases left in between.

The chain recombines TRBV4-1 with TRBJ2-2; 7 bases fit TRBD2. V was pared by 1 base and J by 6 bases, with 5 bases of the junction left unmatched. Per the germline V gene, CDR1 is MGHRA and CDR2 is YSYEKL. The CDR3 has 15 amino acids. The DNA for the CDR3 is TGCGCCAGCAGCCAAGCGGGGGGAAGGGCCGGGGAGCTGTTTTTT. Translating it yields CASSQAGGRAGELFF.

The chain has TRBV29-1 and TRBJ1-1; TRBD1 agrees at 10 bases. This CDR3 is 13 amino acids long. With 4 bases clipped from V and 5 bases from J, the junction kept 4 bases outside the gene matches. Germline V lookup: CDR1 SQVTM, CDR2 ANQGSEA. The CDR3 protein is CSVGGQGWTEAFF. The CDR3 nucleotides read TGCAGCGTTGGGGGACAGGGGTGGACTGAAGCTTTCTTT.

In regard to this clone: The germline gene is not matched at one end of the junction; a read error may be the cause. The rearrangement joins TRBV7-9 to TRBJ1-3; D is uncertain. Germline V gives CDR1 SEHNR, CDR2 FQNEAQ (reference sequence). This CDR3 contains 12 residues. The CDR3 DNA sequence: TGTTCCAGCAGCCCACCTAGACCCACCATATATTTT. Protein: CSSSPPRPTIYF. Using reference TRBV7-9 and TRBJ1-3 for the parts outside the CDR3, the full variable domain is DTGVSQNPRHKITKRGQNVTFRCDPISEHNRLYWYRQTLGQGPEFLTYFQNEAQLEKSRLLSDRFSAERPKGSFSTLEIQRTEQGDSAMYLCSSSPPRPTIYFGEGSWLTVV.

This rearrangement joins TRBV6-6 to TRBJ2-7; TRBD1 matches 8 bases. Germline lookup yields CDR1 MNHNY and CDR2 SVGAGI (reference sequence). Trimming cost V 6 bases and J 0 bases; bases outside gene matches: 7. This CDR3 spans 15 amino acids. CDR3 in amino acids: CASSSGGSRSYEQYF. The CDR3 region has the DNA TGTGCCAGCAGCTCAGGGGGCTCACGCTCCTACGAGCAGTACTTC.

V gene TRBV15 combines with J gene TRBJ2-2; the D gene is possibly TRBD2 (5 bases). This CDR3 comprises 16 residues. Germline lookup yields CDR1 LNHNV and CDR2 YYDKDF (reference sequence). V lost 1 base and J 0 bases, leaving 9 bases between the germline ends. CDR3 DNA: TGTGCCACCAGCAGAGGGGCCGGGGCGAACACCGGGGAGCTGTTTTTT. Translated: CATSRGAGANTGELFF.

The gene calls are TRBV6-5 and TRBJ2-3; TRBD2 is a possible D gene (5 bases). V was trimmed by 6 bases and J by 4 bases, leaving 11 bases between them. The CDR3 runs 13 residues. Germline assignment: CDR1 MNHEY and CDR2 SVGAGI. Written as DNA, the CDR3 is TGTGCCAGCAGGGAAGACTATCCAGATACGCAGTATTTT. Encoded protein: CASREDYPDTQYF.